These 2 T cell receptor beta chains originate from one sample sequenced in a study of T cell changes during pregnancy in multiple sclerosis. Clones were sequenced by immunoSEQ multiplex PCR, and TCRdb holds only the in-frame ones, with some missing. Of approximately 100,000 clones listed, about 89% were seen once; the top ten hold less than 4%. Material: peripheral blood, obtained after pregnancy. These receptors came from a female donor with multiple sclerosis, enrolled in a pregnancy study.

V and J are TRBV12-5 and TRBJ1-6, with TRBD1 identical over 8 bases. V lost 5 bases and J lost 7; bases outside the gene matches: 4. CDR3 length equals 14 residues. Per germline, CDR1 LGHNT and CDR2 FRNRAP. The CDR3 protein is CASGGRDRNSPLHF. CDR3 sequence (DNA): TGTGCTAGTGGTGGCCGGGACAGGAATTCACCCCTCCACTTT.

CDR3 in DNA: TGTGCCAGCAGACCTCTGGACAGGGGAGAGACCCAGTACTTC. Translating it yields CASRPLDRGETQYF. The chain is built from TRBV6-5 and TRBJ2-5, with 9 bases lining up with TRBD1. Germline lookup yields CDR1 MNHEY and CDR2 SVGAGI. The CDR3 extends over 14 amino acids. With V trimmed by 6 bases and J by 4 bases, 6 bases remained unmatched.